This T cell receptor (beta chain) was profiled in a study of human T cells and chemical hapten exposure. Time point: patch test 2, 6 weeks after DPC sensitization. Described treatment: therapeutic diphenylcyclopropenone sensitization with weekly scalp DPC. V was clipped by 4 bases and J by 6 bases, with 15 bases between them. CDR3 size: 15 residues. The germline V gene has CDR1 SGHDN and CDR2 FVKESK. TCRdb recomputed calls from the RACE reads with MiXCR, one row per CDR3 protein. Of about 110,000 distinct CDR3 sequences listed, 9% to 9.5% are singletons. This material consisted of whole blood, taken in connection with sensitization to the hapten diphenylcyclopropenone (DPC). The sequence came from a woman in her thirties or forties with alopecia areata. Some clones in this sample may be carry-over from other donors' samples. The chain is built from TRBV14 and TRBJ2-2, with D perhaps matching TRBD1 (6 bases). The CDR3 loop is CASSPRQVSSGELFF. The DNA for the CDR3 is TGTGCCAGCAGCCCTAGACAGGTTTCATCCGGGGAGCTGTTTTTT. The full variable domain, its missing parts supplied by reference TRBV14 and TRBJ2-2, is EAGVTQFPSHSVIEKGQTVTLRCDPISGHDNLYWYRRVMGKEIKFLLHFVKESKQDESGMPNNRFLAERTGGTYSTLKVQPAELEDSGVYFCASSPRQVSSGELFFGEGSRLTVL.